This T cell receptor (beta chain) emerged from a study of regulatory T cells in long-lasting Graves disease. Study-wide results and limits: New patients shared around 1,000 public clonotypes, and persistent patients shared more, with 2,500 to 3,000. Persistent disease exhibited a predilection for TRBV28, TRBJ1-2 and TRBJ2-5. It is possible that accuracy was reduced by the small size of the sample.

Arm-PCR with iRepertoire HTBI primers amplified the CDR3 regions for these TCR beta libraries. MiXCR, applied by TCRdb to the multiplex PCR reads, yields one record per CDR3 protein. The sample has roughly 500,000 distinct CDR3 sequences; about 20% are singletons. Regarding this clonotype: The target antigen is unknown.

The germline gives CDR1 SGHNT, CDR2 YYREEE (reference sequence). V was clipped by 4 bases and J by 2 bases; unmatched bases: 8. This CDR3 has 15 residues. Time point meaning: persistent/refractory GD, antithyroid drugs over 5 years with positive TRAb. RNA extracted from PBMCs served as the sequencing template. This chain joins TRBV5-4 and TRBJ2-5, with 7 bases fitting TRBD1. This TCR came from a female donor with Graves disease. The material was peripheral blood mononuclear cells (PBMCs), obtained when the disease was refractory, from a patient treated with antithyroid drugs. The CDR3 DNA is TGTGCCAGCAGCCCCGGGACAGCTCAACAAGAGACCCAGTACTTC. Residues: CASSPGTAQQETQYF. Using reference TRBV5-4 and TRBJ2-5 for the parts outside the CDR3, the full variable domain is ETGVTQSPTHLIKTRGQQVTLRCSSQSGHNTVSWYQQALGQGPQFIFQYYREEENGRGNFPPRFSGLQFPNYSSELNVNALELDDSALYLCASSPGTAQQETQYFGPGTRLLVL.